This TCR beta chain was sequenced in a study of control samples from healthy donors and cancer patients. V lost 3 bases and J lost 6, with 6 bases in between. CDR3 size: 12 residues. Germline V gene data show CDR1 as LNHDA and CDR2 as SQIVND (reference sequence). The method was immunoSEQ multiplex PCR; TCRdb's version includes in-frame clones alone and lacks a portion of them. The table lists about 12,000 clones, 85% to 90% of them singletons. The sequencing sample was made of formalin-fixed, paraffin-embedded tissue. This clonotype originated in a male donor with melanoma. V gene TRBV19 combines with J gene TRBJ2-1; unclear D gene. The CDR3 protein is CASSMGLNEQFF. In DNA form, the CDR3 reads TGTGCCAGTAGTATGGGCCTCAATGAGCAGTTCTTC.